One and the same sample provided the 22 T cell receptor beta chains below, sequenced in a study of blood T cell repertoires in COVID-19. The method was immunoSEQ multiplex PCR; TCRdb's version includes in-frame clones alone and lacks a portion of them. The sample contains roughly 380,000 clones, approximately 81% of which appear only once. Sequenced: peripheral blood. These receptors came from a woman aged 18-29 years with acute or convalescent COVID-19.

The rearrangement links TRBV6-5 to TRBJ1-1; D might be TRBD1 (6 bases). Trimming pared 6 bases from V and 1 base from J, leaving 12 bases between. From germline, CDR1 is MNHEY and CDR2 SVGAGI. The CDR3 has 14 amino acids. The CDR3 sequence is CASSSQGQNTEAFF. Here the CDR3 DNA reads TGTGCCAGCAGCTCACAGGGCCAGAACACTGAAGCTTTCTTT.

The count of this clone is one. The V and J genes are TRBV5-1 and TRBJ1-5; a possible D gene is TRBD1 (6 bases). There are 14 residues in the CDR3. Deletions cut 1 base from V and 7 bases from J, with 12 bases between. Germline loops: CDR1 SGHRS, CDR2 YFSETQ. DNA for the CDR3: TGCGCCAGCAGCTTGTACGTCAGGGGACAGCCCCAGCATTTT. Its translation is CASSLYVRGQPQHF. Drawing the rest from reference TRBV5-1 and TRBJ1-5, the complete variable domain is KAGVTQTPRYLIKTRGQQVTLSCSPISGHRSVSWYQQTPGQGLQFLFEYFSETQRNKGNFPGRFSGRQFSNSRSEMNVSTLELGDSALYLCASSLYVRGQPQHFGDGTRLSIL.

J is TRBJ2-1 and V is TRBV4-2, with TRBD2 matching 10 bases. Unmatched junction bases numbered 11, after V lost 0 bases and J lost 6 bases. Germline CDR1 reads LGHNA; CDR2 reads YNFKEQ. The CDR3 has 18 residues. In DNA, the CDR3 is TGTGCCAGCAGCCAAGATCAAGGTATAGCGGGAGGCGGCAATGAGCAGTTCTTC. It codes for CASSQDQGIAGGGNEQFF.

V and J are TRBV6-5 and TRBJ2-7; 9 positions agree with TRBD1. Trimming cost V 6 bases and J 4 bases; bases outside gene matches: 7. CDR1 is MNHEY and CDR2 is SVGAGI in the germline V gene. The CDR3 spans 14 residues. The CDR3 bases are TGTGCCAGCAGCTCGGACAGGGGCCCATACGAGCAGTACTTC. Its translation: CASSSDRGPYEQYF.

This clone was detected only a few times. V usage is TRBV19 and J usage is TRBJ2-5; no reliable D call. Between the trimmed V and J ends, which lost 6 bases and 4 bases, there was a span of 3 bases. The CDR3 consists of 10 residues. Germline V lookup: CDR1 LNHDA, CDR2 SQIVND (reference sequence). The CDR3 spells CASSGETQYF. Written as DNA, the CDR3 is TGTGCCAGTAGCGGAGAGACCCAGTACTTC.

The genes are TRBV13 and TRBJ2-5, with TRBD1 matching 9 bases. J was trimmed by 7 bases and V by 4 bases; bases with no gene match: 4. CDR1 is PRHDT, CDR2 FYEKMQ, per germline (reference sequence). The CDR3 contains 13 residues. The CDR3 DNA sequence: TGTGCCAGCAGCTCACAGGGGGCGGTGACCCAGTACTTC. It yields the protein CASSSQGAVTQYF.

CDR3 protein: CASSLRPAGSYNEQFF. In nucleotides, the CDR3 is TGTGCCAGCAGCTTAAGACCAGCGGGGTCCTACAATGAGCAGTTCTTC. The V call is TRBV7-3, the J call TRBJ2-1; 7 nucleotides line up with TRBD2. The germline V gene encodes CDR1 SGHTA and CDR2 FQGTGA. Germline trimming cut 1 base from V and 1 base from J; bases unmatched to any gene: 4. The CDR3 spans 16 residues.

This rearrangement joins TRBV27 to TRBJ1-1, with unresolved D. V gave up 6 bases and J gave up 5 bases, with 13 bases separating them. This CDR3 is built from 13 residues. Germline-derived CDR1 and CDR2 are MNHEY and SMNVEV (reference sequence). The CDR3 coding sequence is TGTGCCAGCAGGGCAGGTAGGCTTACTGAAGCTTTCTTT. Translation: CASRAGRLTEAFF.

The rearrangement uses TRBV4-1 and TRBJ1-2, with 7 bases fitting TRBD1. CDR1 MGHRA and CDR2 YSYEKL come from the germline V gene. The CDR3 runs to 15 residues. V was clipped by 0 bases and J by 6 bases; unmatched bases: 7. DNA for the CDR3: TGCGCCAGCAGCCAAGATCTCCAGGGGGTCAATGGCTACACCTTC. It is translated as CASSQDLQGVNGYTF.

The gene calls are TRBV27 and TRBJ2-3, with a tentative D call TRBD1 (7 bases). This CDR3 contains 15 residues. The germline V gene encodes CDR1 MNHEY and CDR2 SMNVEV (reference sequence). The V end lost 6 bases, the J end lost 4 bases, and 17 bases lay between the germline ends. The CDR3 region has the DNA TGTGCCAGCAGCCCACTCGCAGGGGGGCCAGATACGCAGTATTTT. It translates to CASSPLAGGPDTQYF.

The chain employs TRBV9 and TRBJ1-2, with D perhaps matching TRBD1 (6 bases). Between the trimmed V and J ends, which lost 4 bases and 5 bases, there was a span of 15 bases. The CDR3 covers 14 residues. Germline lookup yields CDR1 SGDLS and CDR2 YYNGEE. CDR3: CASSLTGPHYGYTF. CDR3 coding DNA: TGTGCCAGCAGCTTAACAGGGCCTCATTATGGCTACACCTTC.

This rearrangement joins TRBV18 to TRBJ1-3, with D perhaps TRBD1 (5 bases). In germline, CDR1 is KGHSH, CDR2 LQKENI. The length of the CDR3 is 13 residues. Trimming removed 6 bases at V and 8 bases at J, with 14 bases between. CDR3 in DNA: TGTGCCAGCTCGGCGGGACCGTCGGACACCATATATTTT. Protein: CASSAGPSDTIYF.

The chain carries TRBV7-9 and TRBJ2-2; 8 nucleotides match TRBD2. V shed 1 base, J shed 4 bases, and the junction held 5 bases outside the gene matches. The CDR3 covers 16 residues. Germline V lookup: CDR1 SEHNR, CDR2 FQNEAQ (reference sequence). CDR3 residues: CASSLGGSGGTGELFF. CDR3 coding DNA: TGTGCCAGCAGCTTAGGCGGGAGCGGGGGCACCGGGGAGCTGTTTTTT.

The CDR3 DNA is TGTGCCAGCTCGAGGGTGACCGGGGAGCTGTTTTTT. It specifies CASSRVTGELFF. The V call is TRBV12-3 or TRBV12-4, the J call TRBJ2-2, with TRBD2 as a possible D gene (5 bases). Between the trimmed V and J ends, which lost 8 bases and 5 bases, there was a span of 9 bases. This CDR3 spans 12 amino acids.

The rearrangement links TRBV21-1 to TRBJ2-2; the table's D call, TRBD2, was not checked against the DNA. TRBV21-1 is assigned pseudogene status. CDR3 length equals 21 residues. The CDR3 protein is CASSKRGETTSGRGHTGELFF. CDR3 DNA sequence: TGTGCCAGCAGCAAACGAGGGGAAACGACTAGCGGGAGAGGACACACCGGGGAGCTGTTTTTT.

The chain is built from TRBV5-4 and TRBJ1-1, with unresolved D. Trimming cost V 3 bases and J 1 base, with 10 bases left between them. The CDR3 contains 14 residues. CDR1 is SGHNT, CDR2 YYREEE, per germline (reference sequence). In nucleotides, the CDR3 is TGTGCCAGCAGCTGGTCGGACTGGAACACTGAAGCTTTCTTT. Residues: CASSWSDWNTEAFF.

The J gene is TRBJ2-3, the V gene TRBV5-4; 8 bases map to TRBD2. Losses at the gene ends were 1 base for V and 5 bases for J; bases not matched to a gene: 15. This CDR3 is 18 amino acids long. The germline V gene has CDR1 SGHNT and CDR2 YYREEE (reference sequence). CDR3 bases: TGTGCCAGCAGCTTGAGCACCACACCGGGACTAGGGGTAGATACGCAGTATTTT. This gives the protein CASSLSTTPGLGVDTQYF.

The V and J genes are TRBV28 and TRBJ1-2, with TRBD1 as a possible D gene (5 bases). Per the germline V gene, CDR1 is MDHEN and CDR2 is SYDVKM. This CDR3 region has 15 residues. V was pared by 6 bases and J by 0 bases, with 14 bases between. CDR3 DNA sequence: TGTGCCAGCAGGACACCCAAAGGGGCTAACTATGGCTACACCTTC. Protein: CASRTPKGANYGYTF.

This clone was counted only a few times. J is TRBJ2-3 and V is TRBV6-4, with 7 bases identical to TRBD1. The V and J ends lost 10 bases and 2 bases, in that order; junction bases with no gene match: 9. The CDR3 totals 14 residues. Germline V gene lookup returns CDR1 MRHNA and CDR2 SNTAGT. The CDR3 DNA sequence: TGTGCCACCGGGACCGGGACAGACACAGATACGCAGTATTTT. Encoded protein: CATGTGTDTDTQYF.

CDR3 nucleotide sequence: TGTGCCAGCAGCCAAGACGGGTACACTGAAGCTTTCTTT. Translation gives CASSQDGYTEAFF. This chain joins TRBV3-1 (or the pseudogene TRBV3-2) and TRBJ1-1; D call uncertain. V dropped 0 bases and J dropped 3 bases, with 5 bases sitting between them. The CDR3 loop spans 13 amino acids. CDR1 is LGHDT, CDR2 YNNKEL, per germline (reference sequence).

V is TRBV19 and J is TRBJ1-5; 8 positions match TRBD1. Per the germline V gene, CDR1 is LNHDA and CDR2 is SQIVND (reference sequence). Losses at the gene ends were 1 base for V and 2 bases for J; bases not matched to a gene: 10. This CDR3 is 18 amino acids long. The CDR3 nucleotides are TGTGCCAGTAGTATAGCCCGGACAGGGTACGGAGGCAATCAGCCCCAGCATTTT. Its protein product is CASSIARTGYGGNQPQHF.

CDR3 amino acids: CASSFGQGIYYEQYF. CDR3 bases: TGTGCCAGCAGTTTCGGACAGGGTATTTACTACGAGCAGTACTTC. The chain links TRBV6-5 to TRBJ2-7, with 8 bases identical to TRBD1. Per germline, CDR1 MNHEY and CDR2 SVGAGI. The J segment lost 3 bases and the V segment lost 4 bases, leaving 8 bases of the junction unmatched. The CDR3 spans 15 residues.